The rows below give T cell receptor beta chains drawn from one sample of a study of T cells in Graves' hyperthyroidism and ophthalmopathy. One entry per CDR3 protein, called by TCRdb with MiXCR from the multiplex PCR reads. The table shows fewer than 450,000 distinct CDR3 sequences, with roughly 15% occurring only once. Sequenced material: blood. The receptors stem from a woman aged 55-75 years with Graves' ophthalmopathy. Each CDR3 is given with its conserved first and last residue. Fields, in order: CDR3 DNA, CDR3 protein, V gene, D gene, J gene, clone size. A D gene is named only where the DNA matches it firmly. Clone size appears in some rows only: once, few, many, or a class for an expanded clone.

cdr3_nt: TGTGCCAGCAGCCAGGGACAGGGGATGGTTAATGAGCAGTTCTTC
cdr3_aa: CASSQGQGMVNEQFF
v_call: TRBV3-1
d_call: TRBD1
j_call: TRBJ2-1
clone_size: many

cdr3_nt: TGTGCCAGCAGCTTACCGGGACCCGGAGGTGAGCAGTTCTTC
cdr3_aa: CASSLPGPGGEQFF
v_call: TRBV11-2
d_call: .
j_call: TRBJ2-1
clone_size: many

cdr3_nt: TGCAGTGCTCAGGGGGCAAGTAATTCACCCCTCCACTTT
cdr3_aa: CSAQGASNSPLHF
v_call: TRBV20-1
d_call: TRBD1
j_call: TRBJ1-6
clone_size: few

cdr3_nt: TGTGCCAGCAGCCCAGACAGGAACACTAAAGCTTTCTTT
cdr3_aa: CASSPDRNTKAFF
v_call: TRBV5-4
d_call: .
j_call: TRBJ1-1
clone_size: .

cdr3_nt: TGTACCTGGAGTGTACAAGTAGGGGGACTTCGGGGCACCGGGGAGCTGTTTTTT
cdr3_aa: CTWSVQVGGLRGTGELFF
v_call: TRBV30
d_call: .
j_call: TRBJ2-2
clone_size: .

cdr3_nt: TGTGCCAGTAGTACCGGACAGGTGGAGGAGCAGTTCTTC
cdr3_aa: CASSTGQVEEQFF
v_call: TRBV19
d_call: TRBD1
j_call: TRBJ2-1
clone_size: .

cdr3_nt: TGCGCCAGCAGCTATACAGGACCGGCGCAGTACTTC
cdr3_aa: CASSYTGPAQYF
v_call: TRBV5-1
d_call: .
j_call: TRBJ2-7
clone_size: many

cdr3_nt: TGCAGCGTACTAAAAGGAAACACCATATATTTT
cdr3_aa: CSVLKGNTIYF
v_call: TRBV29-1
d_call: .
j_call: TRBJ1-3
clone_size: .

cdr3_nt: TGCGCCAGCAGCCCGGTGCCGGACAGGAGGACTGAAGCTTTCTTT
cdr3_aa: CASSPVPDRRTEAFF
v_call: TRBV5-1
d_call: TRBD1
j_call: TRBJ1-1
clone_size: many

cdr3_nt: TGCGCCAGCAGCAGGACCGGGACAGACACCGGGGAGCTGTTTTTT
cdr3_aa: CASSRTGTDTGELFF
v_call: TRBV5-1
d_call: TRBD1
j_call: TRBJ2-2
clone_size: many

cdr3_nt: TGTGCCAGCAGCTTTCGCGTGCCCTACAATGAGCAGTTCTTC
cdr3_aa: CASSFRVPYNEQFF
v_call: TRBV7-9
d_call: .
j_call: TRBJ2-1
clone_size: many

cdr3_nt: TGTGCCAGCGGATCCGAGTGGGAGCAGTACTTC
cdr3_aa: CASGSEWEQYF
v_call: TRBV7-9
d_call: .
j_call: TRBJ2-7
clone_size: few

cdr3_nt: TGTGCCAGTAGTCGGGCAGATCGGCCCTACAATGAGCAGTTCTTC
cdr3_aa: CASSRADRPYNEQFF
v_call: TRBV19
d_call: .
j_call: TRBJ2-1
clone_size: .

cdr3_nt: TGTGCCACCAGCAGAGATCCCCTAGCCAGTGAGCAGTTCTTC
cdr3_aa: CATSRDPLASEQFF
v_call: TRBV15
d_call: .
j_call: TRBJ2-1
clone_size: few

cdr3_nt: TGTGCCAGCAGCAAAAGACAGGGGGATTCCTACGAGCAGTACTTC
cdr3_aa: CASSKRQGDSYEQYF
v_call: TRBV27
d_call: TRBD1
j_call: TRBJ2-7
clone_size: .

cdr3_nt: TGTGCCAGCAGTTTAGGGGACATTAGGGCAGATACGCAGTATTTT
cdr3_aa: CASSLGDIRADTQYF
v_call: TRBV28
d_call: .
j_call: TRBJ2-3
clone_size: many

cdr3_nt: TGTGCCAGCACCCCCTTGGCGGGGAATTCACCCCTCCACTTT
cdr3_aa: CASTPLAGNSPLHF
v_call: TRBV6-1
d_call: .
j_call: TRBJ1-6
clone_size: few

cdr3_nt: TGCAGCGCCCTTAATGGCTACAATGAGCAGTTCTTC
cdr3_aa: CSALNGYNEQFF
v_call: TRBV20-1
d_call: .
j_call: TRBJ2-1
clone_size: many

cdr3_nt: TGTGCCAGTAGTGCTCTAGCCGGTAGCTCCTACAATGAGCAGTTCTTC
cdr3_aa: CASSALAGSSYNEQFF
v_call: TRBV19
d_call: .
j_call: TRBJ2-1
clone_size: .

cdr3_nt: TGTGCCAGCAGCGTAGCTGGTGGCGGAGCCTACAATGAGCAGTTCTTC
cdr3_aa: CASSVAGGGAYNEQFF
v_call: TRBV9
d_call: .
j_call: TRBJ2-1
clone_size: once

cdr3_nt: TGTGCCAGCAGCCACGGATCGGGGAGAACTAATGAAAAACTGTTTTTT
cdr3_aa: CASSHGSGRTNEKLFF
v_call: TRBV7-9
d_call: .
j_call: TRBJ1-4
clone_size: .

cdr3_nt: TGTGCCAGCAGACCACAGGGGTTCTACGGTGAGCAGTACTTC
cdr3_aa: CASRPQGFYGEQYF
v_call: TRBV28
d_call: TRBD1
j_call: TRBJ2-7
clone_size: many

cdr3_nt: TGCAGTGCTAGACCCTCCGGTGGGGCCTACGAGCAGTACTTC
cdr3_aa: CSARPSGGAYEQYF
v_call: TRBV20-1
d_call: .
j_call: TRBJ2-7
clone_size: many

cdr3_nt: TGCAGTGCCGCCCGTCGGGACTTGTTGTATTTT
cdr3_aa: CSAARRDLLYF
v_call: TRBV20-1
d_call: .
j_call: TRBJ2-3
clone_size: few

cdr3_nt: TGTGCCTGGAGCTCATGGACAGGGGGGTCCGACGAGCAGTACTTC
cdr3_aa: CAWSSWTGGSDEQYF
v_call: TRBV30
d_call: TRBD1
j_call: TRBJ2-7
clone_size: many

cdr3_nt: TGCGCCAGCAGTGTGGTATCTAGCGGGACTAACACAGATACGCAGTATTTT
cdr3_aa: CASSVVSSGTNTDTQYF
v_call: TRBV10-2
d_call: TRBD2
j_call: TRBJ2-3
clone_size: .

cdr3_nt: TGTGCCAGCAGCTTAGGCTCTAGCGTCAGCACAGATACGCAGTATTTT
cdr3_aa: CASSLGSSVSTDTQYF
v_call: TRBV7-3
d_call: .
j_call: TRBJ2-3
clone_size: many

cdr3_nt: TGCAGTGCCATGGCGGTTAGCAATCAGCCCCAGCATTTT
cdr3_aa: CSAMAVSNQPQHF
v_call: TRBV20-1
d_call: .
j_call: TRBJ1-5
clone_size: many

cdr3_nt: TGCGCCAGCAGCCAGGGAGATAGCTCCTACGAGCAGTACTTC
cdr3_aa: CASSQGDSSYEQYF
v_call: TRBV4-1
d_call: .
j_call: TRBJ2-7
clone_size: .

cdr3_nt: TGTGCCAGCAGTCCCCACGGGGCAGAATTCTACAATGAGCAGTTCTTC
cdr3_aa: CASSPHGAEFYNEQFF
v_call: TRBV6-1
d_call: .
j_call: TRBJ2-1
clone_size: many

cdr3_nt: TGTGCCAGCAGCCCCCGTCGGGGTAATGAAGCTTTCTTT
cdr3_aa: CASSPRRGNEAFF
v_call: TRBV7-9
d_call: .
j_call: TRBJ1-1
clone_size: few

cdr3_nt: TGTGCCAGCAGGAGACTAGCGGCTACGCCCTACGAGCAGTACTTC
cdr3_aa: CASRRLAATPYEQYF
v_call: TRBV6-1
d_call: TRBD2
j_call: TRBJ2-7
clone_size: many

cdr3_nt: TGTGCCACCAGTGTAGGCGATAGCAATCAGCCCCAGCATTTT
cdr3_aa: CATSVGDSNQPQHF
v_call: TRBV24-1
d_call: .
j_call: TRBJ1-5
clone_size: .

cdr3_nt: TGTGCCAGCAGCGTAGAGACGGGAGGGTGGGATGAGCAGTTCTTC
cdr3_aa: CASSVETGGWDEQFF
v_call: TRBV9
d_call: TRBD2
j_call: TRBJ2-1
clone_size: few

cdr3_nt: TGTGCCAGCAGCTTAGCCCAGTCGAGGGGAAGCCGCACAGATACGCAGTATTTT
cdr3_aa: CASSLAQSRGSRTDTQYF
v_call: TRBV7-2
d_call: .
j_call: TRBJ2-3
clone_size: many

cdr3_nt: TGCAGCGTCCCTCGACAGGGGCGGACCGGGGAGCTGTTTTTT
cdr3_aa: CSVPRQGRTGELFF
v_call: TRBV29-1
d_call: TRBD1
j_call: TRBJ2-2
clone_size: many

cdr3_nt: TGTGCCAGCAGCCAAGATAGTGCGGGAGGCGGCTACAATGAGCAGTTCTTC
cdr3_aa: CASSQDSAGGGYNEQFF
v_call: TRBV3-1
d_call: TRBD2
j_call: TRBJ2-1
clone_size: many

cdr3_nt: TGTGCCAGCGCATCGGGGACAGTTAATTCACCCCTCCACTTT
cdr3_aa: CASASGTVNSPLHF
v_call: TRBV7-3
d_call: TRBD1
j_call: TRBJ1-6
clone_size: many

cdr3_nt: TGCAGTGCTAGACGTAGCCAAGAGACCCAGTACTTC
cdr3_aa: CSARRSQETQYF
v_call: TRBV20-1
d_call: .
j_call: TRBJ2-5
clone_size: .

cdr3_nt: TGTGCCAGCAGTTTATCCAGCTGGGATACGCAGTATTTT
cdr3_aa: CASSLSSWDTQYF
v_call: TRBV12-3/TRBV12-4
d_call: .
j_call: TRBJ2-3
clone_size: .

cdr3_nt: TGTGCCAGCACCCCTGGGAGGGGGATGGATGGCTACACCTTC
cdr3_aa: CASTPGRGMDGYTF
v_call: TRBV5-5
d_call: .
j_call: TRBJ1-2
clone_size: many

cdr3_nt: TGTGCCAGCAGTCTCAGCGGAGGCGGGGAAGATGAGCAGTTCTTC
cdr3_aa: CASSLSGGGEDEQFF
v_call: TRBV28
d_call: .
j_call: TRBJ2-1
clone_size: .